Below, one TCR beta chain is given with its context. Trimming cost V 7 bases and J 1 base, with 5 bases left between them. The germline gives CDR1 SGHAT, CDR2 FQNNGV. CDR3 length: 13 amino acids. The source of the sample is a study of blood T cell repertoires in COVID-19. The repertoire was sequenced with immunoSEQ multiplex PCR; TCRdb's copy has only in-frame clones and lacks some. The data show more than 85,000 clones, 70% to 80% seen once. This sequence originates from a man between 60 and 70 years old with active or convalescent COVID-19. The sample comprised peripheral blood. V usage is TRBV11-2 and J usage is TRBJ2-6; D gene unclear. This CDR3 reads CASINSGANVLTF. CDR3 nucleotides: TGTGCCAGCATAAATTCTGGGGCCAACGTCCTGACTTTC.